Listed here are 7 T cell receptor beta chains from one sample, sequenced in a study of human T cells and chemical hapten exposure. As to time point: patch test 1, 2 weeks after DPC sensitization. Described treatment: therapeutic diphenylcyclopropenone sensitization with weekly scalp DPC. Via MiXCR, TCRdb re-called the RACE reads, giving one row per CDR3 protein. The sample lists fewer than 100,000 distinct CDR3 sequences; about 12% were seen once. Sequences were derived from whole blood, sampled in connection with sensitization to the hapten diphenylcyclopropenone (DPC). These receptors were collected from an older woman with alopecia areata. Some clones in this sample may be carry-over from other donors' samples.

V usage is TRBV5-1 and J usage is TRBJ2-5, with TRBD1 matching over 7 bases. The CDR3 length is 14 residues. Germline loops: CDR1 SGHRS, CDR2 YFSETQ. J was trimmed by 7 bases and V by 2 bases; bases with no gene match: 8. CDR3 nucleotide sequence: TGCGCCAGCAGCTTCCCGACAGGGTTTGGGACCCAGTACTTC. It is translated as CASSFPTGFGTQYF.

This clonotype was detected ten times or more. V gene TRBV12-3 or TRBV12-4 combines with J gene TRBJ1-2, with TRBD1 as a possible D gene (6 bases). The CDR3 has 14 residues. V lost 3 bases, J lost 5 bases, and 13 bases lay in between. The DNA of the CDR3 is TGTGCCAGCAGTTTTGGCAGGGGTAATTATGGCTACACCTTC. Its protein product is CASSFGRGNYGYTF.

This clonotype was counted between two and nine times. The chain uses TRBV11-1 and TRBJ2-6; D call uncertain. CDR3 length: 14 residues. V lost 3 bases, J lost 0 bases, and 3 bases lay in between. Germline CDR1 is SGHAT and CDR2 is FQDESV (reference sequence). CDR3 sequence: CASSFASGANVLTF. The CDR3 DNA follows: TGTGCCAGCAGCTTTGCCTCTGGGGCCAACGTCCTGACTTTC.

This clonotype occurred many times. The V and J genes are TRBV7-8 and TRBJ1-6; D ambiguous. Germline values: CDR1 SGHVS, CDR2 FQNEAQ. With 3 bases removed from V and 5 bases from J, the gap between germline ends came to 17 bases. The CDR3 contains 17 residues. As DNA, the CDR3 is TGTGCCAGCAGCTTTGCGGTCCGAGGGCGACATAATTCACCCCTCCACTTT. Encoded protein: CASSFAVRGRHNSPLHF. The whole variable domain, filled in from reference TRBV7-8 and TRBJ1-6, reads GAGVSQSPRYKVAKRGQDVALRCDPISGHVSLFWYQQALGQGPEFLTYFQNEAQLDKSGLPSDRFFAERPEGSVSTLKIQRTQQEDSAVYLCASSFAVRGRHNSPLHFGNGTRLTVT.

This clonotype was found many times. The chain's CDR3 is CASSPQAYEQYF. The CDR3 nucleotides read TGTGCCAGCTCACCACAGGCCTACGAGCAGTACTTC. The chain carries TRBV18 and TRBJ2-7, with D unclear. The CDR3 length is 12 residues. Germline-derived CDR1 and CDR2 are KGHSH and LQKENI. V was clipped by 1 base and J by 2 bases, with 3 bases between them.

This chain uses TRBV11-1 with TRBJ2-2, with D possibly matching TRBD1 (5 bases). Germline loops: CDR1 SGHAT, CDR2 FQDESV (reference sequence). This CDR3 spans 14 amino acids. V was cut by 7 bases and J by 6 bases, with 15 bases left in between. The CDR3 here is CASTALRQSGELFF. CDR3 nucleotides: TGTGCCAGCACGGCCCTCCGACAGTCCGGGGAGCTGTTTTTT. The full variable domain, rest sourced from reference TRBV11-1 and TRBJ2-2, is EAEVAQSPRYKITEKSQAVAFWCDPISGHATLYWYRQILGQGPELLVQFQDESVVDDSQLPKDRFSAERLKGVDSTLKIQPAELGDSAMYLCASTALRQSGELFFGEGSRLTVL.

This clonotype was detected many times. The chain links TRBV9 to TRBJ2-5; no definite D call. The CDR3 covers 13 residues. In germline, CDR1 is SGDLS, CDR2 YYNGEE. Trimming cost V 4 bases and J 2 bases, with 9 bases left between them. This CDR3 reads CASSPGLQETQYF. The DNA for the CDR3 is TGTGCCAGCAGCCCCGGATTACAAGAGACCCAGTACTTC.